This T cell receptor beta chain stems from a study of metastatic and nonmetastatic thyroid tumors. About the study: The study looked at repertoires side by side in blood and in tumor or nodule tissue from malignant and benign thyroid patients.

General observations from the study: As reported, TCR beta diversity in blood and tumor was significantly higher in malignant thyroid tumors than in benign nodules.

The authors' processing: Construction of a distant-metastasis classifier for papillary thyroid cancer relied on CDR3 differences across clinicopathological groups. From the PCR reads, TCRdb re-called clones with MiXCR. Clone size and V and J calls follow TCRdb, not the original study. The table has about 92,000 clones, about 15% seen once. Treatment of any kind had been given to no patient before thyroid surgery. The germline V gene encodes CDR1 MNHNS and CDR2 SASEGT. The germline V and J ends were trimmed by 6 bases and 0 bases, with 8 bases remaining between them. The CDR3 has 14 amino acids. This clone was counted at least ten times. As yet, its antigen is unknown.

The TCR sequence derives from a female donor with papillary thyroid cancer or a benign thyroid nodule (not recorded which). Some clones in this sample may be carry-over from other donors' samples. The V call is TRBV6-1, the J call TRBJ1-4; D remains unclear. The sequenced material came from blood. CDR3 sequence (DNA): TGTGCCAGCAGGCCCATTTCAACTAATGAAAAACTGTTTTTT. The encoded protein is CASRPISTNEKLFF.